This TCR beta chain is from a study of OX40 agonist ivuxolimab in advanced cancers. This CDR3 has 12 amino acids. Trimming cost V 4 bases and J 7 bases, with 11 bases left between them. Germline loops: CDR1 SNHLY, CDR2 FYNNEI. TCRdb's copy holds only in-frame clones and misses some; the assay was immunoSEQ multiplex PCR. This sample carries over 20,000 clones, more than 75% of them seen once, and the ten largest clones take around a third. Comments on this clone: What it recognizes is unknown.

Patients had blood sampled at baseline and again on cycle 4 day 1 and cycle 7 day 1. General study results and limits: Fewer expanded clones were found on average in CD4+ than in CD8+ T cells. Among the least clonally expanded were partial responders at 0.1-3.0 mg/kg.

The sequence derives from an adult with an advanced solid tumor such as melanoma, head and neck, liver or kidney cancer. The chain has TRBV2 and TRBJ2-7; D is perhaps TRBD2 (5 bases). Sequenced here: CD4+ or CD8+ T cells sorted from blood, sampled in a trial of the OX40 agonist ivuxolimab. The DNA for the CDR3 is TGTGCCAGCAGTGGGACGGGGTGGGAGCAGTACTTC. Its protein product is CASSGTGWEQYF. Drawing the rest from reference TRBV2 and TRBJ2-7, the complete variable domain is EPEVTQTPSHQVTQMGQEVILRCVPISNHLYFYWYRQILGQKVEFLVSFYNNEISEKSEIFDDQFSVERPDGSNFTLKIRSTKLEDSAMYFCASSGTGWEQYFGPGTRLTVT.